Many counts were recorded for the clone carrying this TCR beta chain. What it binds is unknown. The sample originates from a study of identical twins. Study results and limitations: In cord blood, abundant beta clonotypes had fewer insertions; memory showed no trend.

TCRdb ran MiXCR on the 5' RACE reads and lists one entry per CDR3 protein. This sample has a few hundred thousand distinct CDR3 sequences, with around an eighth found just once. The ends were cut back, 6 bases at V and 7 bases at J, with 13 bases in the middle. This CDR3 region has 12 residues. Germline assignment: CDR1 MNHEY and CDR2 SMNVEV (reference sequence). This same sample was also part of a study on yellow fever vaccine responses in identical twins. That publication notes: In identical twins, vaccine T cell responses appeared partly shared and partly individual.

The material sequenced was CD8+ T cells sorted from blood. The J gene is TRBJ2-7, the V gene TRBV27; D call uncertain. This sequence was found in a woman between 18 and 29 years old in good health. The CDR3 sequence: CASSPGTVEQYF. Here the CDR3 DNA reads TGTGCCAGCAGCCCCGGAACCGTGGAGCAGTACTTC.